The clone carrying this T cell receptor beta chain was observed many times. No antigen is known for it. Making the TCR beta libraries involved quantitative 5'-RACE with molecular barcodes. Using its own MiXCR run on the 5' RACE reads, TCRdb lists one record per CDR3 protein. The data hold about 130,000 distinct CDR3 sequences, with 6% to 8.5% observed a single time. The CDR3 runs 15 residues. The germline gives CDR1 SEHNR, CDR2 FQNEAQ (reference sequence). Losses at the gene ends were 6 bases for V and 1 base for J; bases not matched to a gene: 4. These data come from a study of CD8 T cells in ankylosing spondylitis. Study outcomes and limitations: CD8+ disease-linked clones were present at relatively low frequencies in blood. Seemingly characteristic of ankylosing spondylitis blood was a TCR beta motif consisting of about 8 highly homologous variants. Disease-linked clones reportedly concentrated significantly in matched ankylosing spondylitis synovial fluid.

The sequencing input was blood, either unsorted or a sorted T cell fraction (not recorded which). This clonotype originated in a male donor with ankylosing spondylitis or in good health (not recorded which). The chain employs TRBV7-9 and TRBJ2-7; TRBD2 matches at 12 bases. This CDR3 reads CASSRTSGDSYEQYF. DNA for the CDR3: TGTGCCAGCAGTCGGACTAGCGGGGATTCCTACGAGCAGTACTTC.